Sequencing of this T cell receptor (beta chain) was carried out in a study of shared clonotypes between healthy human individuals. As regards this clone: The target antigen is unknown. Other nucleotide sequences in the sample specify the same CDR3.

Germline V gives CDR1 MNHEY, CDR2 SMNVEV (reference sequence). The CDR3 is 16 amino acids. V gave up 3 bases and J gave up 4 bases; unmatched junction bases: 5. Study-level points and caveats: The study sampled only blood, and tissue repertoires likely differ. Non-shared clonotypes were found to have lower generation probabilities than the clonotypes that were shared by all four of the sorted-subset donors.

Profiling relied on immunoSEQ multiplex PCR, and the TCRdb table lists in-frame clones only, not all of them. This repertoire shows 2 million to 2.5 million clones, around 92% found once; its top ten account for more than 0.35%. The sequencing sample was made of naive CD4+ T cells from PBMCs. The subset denotes: CD45RA+ positively selected. The genes are TRBV27 and TRBJ2-2; TRBD1 matches 10 bases. The clonotype originates from a man between 18 and 29 years old in good health. Some clones in this sample may be carry-over from other donors' samples. The DNA of the CDR3 is TGTGCCAGCAGTTTCCGGGACAGGGGTGGCACCGGGGAGCTGTTTTTT. It is translated as CASSFRDRGGTGELFF.